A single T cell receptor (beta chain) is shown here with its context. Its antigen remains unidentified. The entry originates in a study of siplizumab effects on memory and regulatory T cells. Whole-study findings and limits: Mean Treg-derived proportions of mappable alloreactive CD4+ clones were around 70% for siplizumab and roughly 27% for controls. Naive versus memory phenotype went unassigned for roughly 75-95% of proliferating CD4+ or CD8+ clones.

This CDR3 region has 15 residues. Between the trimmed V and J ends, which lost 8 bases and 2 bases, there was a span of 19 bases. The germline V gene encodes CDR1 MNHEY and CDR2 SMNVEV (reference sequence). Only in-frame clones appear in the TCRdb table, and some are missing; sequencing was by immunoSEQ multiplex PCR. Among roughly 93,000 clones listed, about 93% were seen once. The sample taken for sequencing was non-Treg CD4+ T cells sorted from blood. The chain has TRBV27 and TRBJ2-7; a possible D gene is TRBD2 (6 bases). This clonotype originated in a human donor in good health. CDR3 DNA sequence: TGTGCCAGCGGCAGGGTTGGAGGGGATACCTACGAGCAGTACTTC. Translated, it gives CASGRVGGDTYEQYF.